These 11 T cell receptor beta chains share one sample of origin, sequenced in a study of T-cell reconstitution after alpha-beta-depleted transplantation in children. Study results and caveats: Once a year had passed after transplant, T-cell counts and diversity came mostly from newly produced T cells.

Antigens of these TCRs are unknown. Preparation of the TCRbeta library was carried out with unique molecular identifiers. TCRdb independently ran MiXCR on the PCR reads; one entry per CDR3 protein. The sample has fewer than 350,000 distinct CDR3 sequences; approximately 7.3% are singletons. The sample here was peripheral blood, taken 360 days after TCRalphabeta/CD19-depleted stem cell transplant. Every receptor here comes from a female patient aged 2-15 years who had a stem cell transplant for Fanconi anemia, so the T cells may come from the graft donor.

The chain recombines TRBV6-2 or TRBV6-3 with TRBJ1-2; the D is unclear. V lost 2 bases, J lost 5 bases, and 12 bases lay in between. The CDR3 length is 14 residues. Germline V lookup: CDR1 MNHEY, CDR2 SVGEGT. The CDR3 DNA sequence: TGTGCCAGCAGTTACCGAGGGCTTGGGTATGGCTACACCTTC. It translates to CASSYRGLGYGYTF.

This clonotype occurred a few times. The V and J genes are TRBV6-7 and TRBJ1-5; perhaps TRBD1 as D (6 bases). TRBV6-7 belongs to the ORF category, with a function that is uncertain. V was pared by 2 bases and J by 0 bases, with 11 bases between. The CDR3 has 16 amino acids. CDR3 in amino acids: CASSYDRTDSNQPQHF. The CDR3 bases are TGTGCCAGCAGTTACGACAGGACCGATAGCAATCAGCCCCAGCATTTT.

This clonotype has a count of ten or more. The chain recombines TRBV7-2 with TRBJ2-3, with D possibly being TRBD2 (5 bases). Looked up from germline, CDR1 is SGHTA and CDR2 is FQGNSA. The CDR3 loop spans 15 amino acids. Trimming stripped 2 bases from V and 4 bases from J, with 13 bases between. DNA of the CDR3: TGTGCCAGCAGCTTATTGCCGCGGGCGCCAGATACGCAGTATTTT. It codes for CASSLLPRAPDTQYF. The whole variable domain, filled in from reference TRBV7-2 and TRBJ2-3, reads GAGVSQSPSNKVTEKGKDVELRCDPISGHTALYWYRQSLGQGLEFLIYFQGNSAPDKSGLPSDRFSAERTGGSVSTLTIQRTQQEDSAVYLCASSLLPRAPDTQYFGPGTRLTVL.

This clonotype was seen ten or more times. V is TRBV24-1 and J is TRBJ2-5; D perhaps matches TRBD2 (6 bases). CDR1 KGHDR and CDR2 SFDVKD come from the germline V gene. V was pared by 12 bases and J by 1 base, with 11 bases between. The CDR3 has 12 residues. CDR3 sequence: CAPRDFQETQYF. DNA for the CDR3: TGTGCCCCCCGGGACTTCCAAGAGACCCAGTACTTC.

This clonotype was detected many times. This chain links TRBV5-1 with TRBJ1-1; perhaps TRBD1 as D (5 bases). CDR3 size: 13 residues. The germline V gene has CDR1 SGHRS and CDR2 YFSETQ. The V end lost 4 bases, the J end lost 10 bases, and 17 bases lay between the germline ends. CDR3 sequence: CASSTGGERGAFF. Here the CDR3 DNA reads TGCGCCAGCAGCACGGGGGGGGAGCGAGGAGCTTTCTTT.

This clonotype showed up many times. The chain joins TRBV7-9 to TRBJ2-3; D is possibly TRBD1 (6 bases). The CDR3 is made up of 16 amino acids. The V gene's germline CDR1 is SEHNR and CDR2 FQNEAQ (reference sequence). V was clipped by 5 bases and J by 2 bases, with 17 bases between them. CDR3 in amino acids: CASSPAYREPTDTQYF. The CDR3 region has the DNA TGTGCCAGCAGCCCCGCCTACAGGGAACCCACAGATACGCAGTATTTT.

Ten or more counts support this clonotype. The CDR3 here is CSARGQTNTEAFF. The CDR3, as DNA: TGCAGTGCTAGGGGGCAGACGAACACTGAAGCTTTCTTT. This chain connects TRBV20-1 to TRBJ1-1, with a tentative D call TRBD1 (5 bases). This CDR3 spans 13 amino acids. Trimming stripped 3 bases from V and 1 base from J, with 9 bases between. CDR1 DFQATT and CDR2 SNEGSKA come from the germline V gene (reference sequence).

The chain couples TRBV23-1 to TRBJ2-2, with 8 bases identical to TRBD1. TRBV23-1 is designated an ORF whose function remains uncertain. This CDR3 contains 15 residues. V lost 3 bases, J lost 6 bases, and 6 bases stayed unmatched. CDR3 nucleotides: TGCGCCAGCAGTCACGGGACAGGAGGGCCCGGGGAGCTGTTTTTT. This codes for CASSHGTGGPGELFF.

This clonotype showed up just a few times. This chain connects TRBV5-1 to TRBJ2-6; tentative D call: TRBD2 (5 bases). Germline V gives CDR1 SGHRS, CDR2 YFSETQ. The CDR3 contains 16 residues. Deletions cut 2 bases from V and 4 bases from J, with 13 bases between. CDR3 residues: CASSLLESGGANVLTF. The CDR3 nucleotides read TGCGCCAGCAGCTTATTAGAATCGGGAGGGGCCAACGTCCTGACTTTC.

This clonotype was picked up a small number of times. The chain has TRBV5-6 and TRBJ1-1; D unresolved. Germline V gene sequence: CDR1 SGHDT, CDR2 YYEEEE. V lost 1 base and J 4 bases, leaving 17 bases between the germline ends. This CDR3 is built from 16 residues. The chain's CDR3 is CASSLTRGWLSTEAFF. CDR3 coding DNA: TGTGCCAGCAGCTTGACTCGGGGATGGTTGAGCACTGAAGCTTTCTTT.

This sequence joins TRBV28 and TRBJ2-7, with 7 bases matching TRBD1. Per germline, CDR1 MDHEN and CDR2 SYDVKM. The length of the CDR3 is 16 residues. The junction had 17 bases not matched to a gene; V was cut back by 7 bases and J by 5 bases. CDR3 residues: CASTLWPRGPIDEQYF. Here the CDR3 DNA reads TGTGCCAGCACCCTTTGGCCTAGGGGGCCGATAGACGAGCAGTACTTC.